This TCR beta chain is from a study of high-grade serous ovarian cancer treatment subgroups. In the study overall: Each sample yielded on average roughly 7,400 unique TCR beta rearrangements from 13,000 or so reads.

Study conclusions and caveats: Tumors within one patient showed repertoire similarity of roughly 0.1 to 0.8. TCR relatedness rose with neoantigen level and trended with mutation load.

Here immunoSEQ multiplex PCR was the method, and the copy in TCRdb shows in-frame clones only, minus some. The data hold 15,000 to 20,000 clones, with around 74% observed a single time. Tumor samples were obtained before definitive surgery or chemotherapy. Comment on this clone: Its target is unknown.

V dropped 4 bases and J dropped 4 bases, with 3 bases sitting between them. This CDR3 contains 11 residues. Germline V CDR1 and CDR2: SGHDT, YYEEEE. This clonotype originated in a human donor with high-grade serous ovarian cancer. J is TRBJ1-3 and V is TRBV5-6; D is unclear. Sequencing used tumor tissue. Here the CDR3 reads CASSQGNTIYF. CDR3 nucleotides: TGTGCCAGCAGCCAGGGAAACACCATATATTTT.